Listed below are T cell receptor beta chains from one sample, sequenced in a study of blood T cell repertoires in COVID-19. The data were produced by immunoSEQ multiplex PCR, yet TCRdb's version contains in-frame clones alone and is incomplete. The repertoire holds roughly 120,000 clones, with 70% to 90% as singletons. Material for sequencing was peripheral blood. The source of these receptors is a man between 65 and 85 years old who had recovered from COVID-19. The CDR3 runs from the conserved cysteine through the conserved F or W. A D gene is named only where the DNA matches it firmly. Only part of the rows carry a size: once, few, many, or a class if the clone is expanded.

CDR3: CASSRLGLRQNTEAFF
DNA: TGCGCCAGCAGCCGCCTTGGACTGAGACAGAACACTGAAGCTTTCTTT
size: many
V: TRBV4-1
J: TRBJ1-1
D: .

CDR3: CATSDRRTSGGAEGRSSYNEQFF
DNA: TGTGCCACCAGTGATCGAAGGACTAGCGGGGGGGCCGAAGGGCGAAGCTCCTACAATGAGCAGTTCTTC
size: few
V: TRBV24-1
J: TRBJ2-1
D: TRBD2

CDR3: CASSLSPGIKNYGYTF
DNA: TGCGCCAGCAGCTTGTCCCCAGGGATCAAAAACTATGGCTACACCTTC
size: .
V: TRBV5-1
J: TRBJ1-2
D: .

CDR3: CARRAGQGRSGELFF
DNA: TGCGCCCGCCGGGCCGGACAGGGACGGAGCGGGGAGCTGTTTTTT
size: once
V: TRBV10-1
J: TRBJ2-2
D: TRBD1

CDR3: CASSLEVGLVNYEQYF
DNA: TGTGCCAGCAGCCTGGAGGTGGGACTAGTTAACTACGAGCAGTACTTC
size: .
V: TRBV21-1
J: TRBJ2-7
D: .

CDR3: CASSLWGKSSYNEQFF
DNA: TGTGCCAGCAGCTTATGGGGCAAGAGCTCCTACAATGAGCAGTTCTTC
size: .
V: TRBV7-2
J: TRBJ2-1
D: .

CDR3: CASSPMVGGTDTQYF
DNA: TGTGCCAGCAGTCCCATGGTGGGAGGAACAGATACGCAGTATTTT
size: .
V: TRBV7-3
J: TRBJ2-3
D: .

CDR3: CASSLSIPNTEAFF
DNA: TGCGCCAGCAGCTTAAGCATCCCGAACACTGAAGCTTTCTTT
size: .
V: TRBV5-1
J: TRBJ1-1
D: .

CDR3: CSVRPFTGTDTQYF
DNA: TGCAGCGTTCGCCCCTTCACAGGCACAGATACGCAGTATTTT
size: .
V: TRBV29-1
J: TRBJ2-3
D: .

CDR3: CASSLSGDRVRQYF
DNA: TGTGCCAGCAGCTTGTCCGGGGACAGGGTGCGGCAGTACTTC
size: .
V: TRBV5-4
J: TRBJ2-7
D: TRBD1

CDR3: CASSPMDRGNTGELFF
DNA: TGTGCCAGCTCACCAATGGACAGGGGGAACACCGGGGAGCTGTTTTTT
size: once
V: TRBV18
J: TRBJ2-2
D: TRBD1

CDR3: CASSLFGRSGRFNNEQFF
DNA: TGTGCCAGCAGCTTATTCGGTCGGAGCGGGAGGTTCAACAATGAGCAGTTCTTC
size: .
V: TRBV7-2
J: TRBJ2-1
D: TRBD2

CDR3: CATSDIDSANTGELFF
DNA: TGTGCCACCAGTGACATCGACAGCGCGAACACCGGGGAGCTGTTTTTT
size: .
V: TRBV24-1
J: TRBJ2-2
D: .

CDR3: CASSLVSGDNGYTF
DNA: TGTGCCAGCAGCTTGGTATCGGGGGATAATGGCTACACCTTC
size: .
V: TRBV5-4
J: TRBJ1-2
D: .

CDR3: CASSQDQGAWRRANYGYTF
DNA: TGCGCCAGCAGCCAAGATCAAGGGGCCTGGCGCAGAGCTAACTATGGCTACACCTTC
size: .
V: TRBV4-1
J: TRBJ1-2
D: .

CDR3: CASRRQRSNEKLFF
DNA: TGTGCCAGCAGGCGACAGCGATCTAATGAAAAACTGTTTTTT
size: .
V: TRBV28
J: TRBJ1-4
D: .

CDR3: CASTLDRGLHGYTF
DNA: TGTGCCAGCACCCTGGACAGGGGGCTCCATGGCTACACCTTC
size: once
V: TRBV28
J: TRBJ1-2
D: TRBD1

CDR3: CASSVARVVTEAFF
DNA: TGTGCCAGCAGCGTGGCCAGGGTGGTCACTGAAGCTTTCTTT
size: .
V: TRBV2
J: TRBJ1-1
D: .

CDR3: CAISEKGGIANYGYTF
DNA: TGTGCCATCAGTGAGAAGGGGGGGATCGCTAACTATGGCTACACCTTC
size: .
V: TRBV10-3
J: TRBJ1-2
D: .

CDR3: CASSRDREVYEQYF
DNA: TGTGCCAGCAGCAGGGACAGGGAGGTCTACGAGCAGTACTTC
size: .
V: TRBV5-6
J: TRBJ2-7
D: TRBD1

CDR3: CASRGLAGANQETQYF
DNA: TGCGCCAGCAGGGGACTAGCGGGAGCGAACCAAGAGACCCAGTACTTC
size: .
V: TRBV10-2
J: TRBJ2-5
D: TRBD2

CDR3: CASSQDYWWASGSTDTQYF
DNA: TGTGCCAGCAGCCAAGATTATTGGTGGGCTAGCGGGAGCACAGATACGCAGTATTTT
size: .
V: TRBV3-1/TRBV3-2
J: TRBJ2-3
D: TRBD2

CDR3: CAISEAGWTDTQYF
DNA: TGTGCCATCAGTGAGGCGGGGTGGACAGATACGCAGTATTTT
size: .
V: TRBV10-3
J: TRBJ2-3
D: .

CDR3: CASRRDRTTDTQYF
DNA: TGCGCCAGCAGACGGGACAGGACCACAGATACGCAGTATTTT
size: .
V: TRBV5-1
J: TRBJ2-3
D: TRBD1

CDR3: CASSPRSEEAFF
DNA: TGTGCCAGCAGCCCGAGGAGTGAAGAGGCTTTCTTT
size: .
V: TRBV11-2
J: TRBJ1-1
D: .

CDR3: CSVVFGRGTGIEQFF
DNA: TGCAGCGTTGTATTCGGGAGGGGGACCGGTATTGAGCAGTTCTTC
size: .
V: TRBV29-1
J: TRBJ2-1
D: TRBD2

CDR3: CASSLLPNEQFF
DNA: TGTGCCAGCAGTTTACTCCCCAATGAGCAGTTCTTC
size: .
V: TRBV28
J: TRBJ2-1
D: .

CDR3: CASRLRTGPYGYTF
DNA: TGTGCCAGCAGGCTTAGGACAGGGCCCTATGGCTACACCTTC
size: .
V: TRBV2
J: TRBJ1-2
D: TRBD1

CDR3: CASSGERQGGQPQHF
DNA: TGTGCCAGCAGCGGGGAGAGACAGGGAGGTCAGCCCCAGCATTTT
size: few
V: TRBV7-9
J: TRBJ1-5
D: TRBD1

CDR3: CASSLVPSSGNTIYF
DNA: TGCGCCAGCAGCTTGGTTCCCAGTTCTGGAAACACCATATATTTT
size: .
V: TRBV5-1
J: TRBJ1-3
D: .

CDR3: CASAPQVGYGYTF
DNA: TGCGCCAGCGCCCCACAGGTTGGCTATGGCTACACCTTC
size: few
V: TRBV5-1
J: TRBJ1-2
D: .

CDR3: CASSPPKRSNTEAFF
DNA: TGCGCCAGCAGCCCCCCAAAGCGGTCGAACACTGAAGCTTTCTTT
size: .
V: TRBV5-1
J: TRBJ1-1
D: .

CDR3: CASRPDMGGEAFF
DNA: TGTGCCAGCAGGCCCGACATGGGGGGTGAAGCTTTCTTT
size: .
V: TRBV2
J: TRBJ1-1
D: .

CDR3: CASSLNGLATGEQFF
DNA: TGTGCCAGCAGCTTAAACGGACTAGCTACAGGTGAGCAGTTCTTC
size: .
V: TRBV7-3
J: TRBJ2-1
D: TRBD2

CDR3: CASSEEGSGMNEKLFF
DNA: TGTGCCAGCAGTGAAGAGGGTTCAGGGATGAATGAAAAACTGTTTTTT
size: .
V: TRBV6-1
J: TRBJ1-4
D: .

CDR3: CASSDPRTGVYSPLHF
DNA: TGTGCCAGCAGCGATCCAAGGACAGGGGTTTACTCACCCCTCCACTTT
size: .
V: TRBV7-9
J: TRBJ1-6
D: TRBD1

CDR3: CASSLGAENTEAFF
DNA: TGTGCCAGCTCACTTGGGGCGGAGAACACTGAAGCTTTCTTT
size: once
V: TRBV18
J: TRBJ1-1
D: .

CDR3: CASSRQGPTYEQYF
DNA: TGTGCCAGCAGTAGACAGGGTCCAACCTACGAGCAGTACTTC
size: .
V: TRBV6-5
J: TRBJ2-7
D: TRBD1

CDR3: CASSPQGAYEQYF
DNA: TGCGCCAGCAGCCCCCAGGGGGCCTACGAGCAGTACTTC
size: .
V: TRBV5-1
J: TRBJ2-7
D: TRBD1

CDR3: CASSFGGTGSYNEQFF
DNA: TGTGCCAGCAGTTTTGGAGGGACTGGCTCCTACAATGAGCAGTTCTTC
size: .
V: TRBV27
J: TRBJ2-1
D: .

CDR3: CASRPAGRTDTQYF
DNA: TGTGCCAGCAGGCCAGCGGGAAGGACAGATACGCAGTATTTT
size: .
V: TRBV2
J: TRBJ2-3
D: TRBD2

CDR3: CASSPGTGFSGNTIYF
DNA: TGTGCCAGCAGCCCTGGGACAGGTTTCTCTGGAAACACCATATATTTT
size: .
V: TRBV7-9
J: TRBJ1-3
D: TRBD1

CDR3: CASSFRQGVANEKLFF
DNA: TGTGCCAGCAGTTTCCGACAGGGGGTTGCTAATGAAAAACTGTTTTTT
size: once
V: TRBV27
J: TRBJ1-4
D: TRBD1

CDR3: CASSLSLPGLPRGHNEQFF
DNA: TGTGCCAGCAGTTTGAGTCTGCCAGGACTCCCCAGAGGCCACAATGAGCAGTTCTTC
size: .
V: TRBV27
J: TRBJ2-1
D: .

CDR3: CSASKREVSYNEQFF
DNA: TGCAGTGCTAGTAAGCGGGAGGTCTCCTACAATGAGCAGTTCTTC
size: .
V: TRBV20-1
J: TRBJ2-1
D: TRBD2

CDR3: CASSLMDPGNSPLHF
DNA: TGTGCCAGCAGCTTAATGGACCCGGGAAATTCACCCCTCCACTTT
size: .
V: TRBV7-9
J: TRBJ1-6
D: .

CDR3: CASSSTGQGGAFF
DNA: TGTGCCAGCAGCTCCACGGGACAGGGAGGGGCTTTCTTT
size: .
V: TRBV5-6
J: TRBJ1-1
D: TRBD1

CDR3: CASSQDEGQPQHF
DNA: TGCGCCAGCAGCCAAGACGAGGGACAGCCCCAGCATTTT
size: .
V: TRBV4-3
J: TRBJ1-5
D: .

CDR3: CASSLPPTASNTEAFF
DNA: TGTGCCAGCAGCCTACCACCGACAGCCTCGAACACTGAAGCTTTCTTT
size: .
V: TRBV6-2/TRBV6-3
J: TRBJ1-1
D: .

CDR3: CASSTGFSGNTIYF
DNA: TGTGCCAGCAGTACAGGGTTCTCTGGAAACACCATATATTTT
size: .
V: TRBV28
J: TRBJ1-3
D: .